This TCR beta chain was captured in a study of T cell repertoires in ileal Crohn's disease. The wider study: Biopsies of inflamed ileum from the surgical specimen form M0 samples. Overall study findings and caveats: Compared with CD4 T cells, sorted CD8 cells carried more expanded clones. Compared with non-smokers, active smokers at surgery showed more clonal expansions. Endoscopic recurrence occurred in every patient whose clonality exceeded 26.8%.

A word on this clone: Its antigen is not known.

Time point given: inflamed ileum from the surgical specimen. Repertoires were generated with immunoSEQ multiplex PCR, while TCRdb's copy carries only in-frame clones and drops some. The sample yields roughly 3,000 clones, roughly 93% seen once. CDR1 and CDR2 (germline): MNHEY, SMNVEV (reference sequence). The ends were cut back, 6 bases at V and 0 bases at J, with 11 bases in the middle. The CDR3 runs to 14 residues. This sequence joins TRBV27 and TRBJ1-2; D is perhaps TRBD1 (5 bases). The sequence derives from an adult with Crohn's disease. Sequencing was performed on ileal tissue. CDR3 in amino acids: CASSPGATNYGYTF. CDR3 sequence (DNA): TGTGCCAGCAGCCCTGGGGCGACTAACTATGGCTACACCTTC.